The 25 T cell receptor beta chains reported below all come from one sample, sequenced in a study of shared clonotypes between healthy human individuals. Data came from immunoSEQ multiplex PCR; TCRdb stores just in-frame clones and leaves some out. The table lists just over 2,000,000 clones, roughly 95% of them singletons. Specimen: naive CD4+ T cells sorted from blood. Stated subset: CD45RA+ positively selected. All receptors come from a man younger than 35 in good health.

The chain is built from TRBV10-2 and TRBJ1-6, with D unclear. Trimming left V 5 bases short and J 7 bases short, with 12 bases between. There are 14 residues in the CDR3. CDR1 and CDR2 from the germline V gene are WSHSY and SAAADI. CDR3: CASSTTGRNSPLHF. CDR3 in DNA: TGCGCCAGCAGTACGACGGGGAGGAATTCACCCCTCCACTTT.

CDR3 sequence (DNA): TGTGCCTGGAACCGGGACCGATCTTACTATGGCTACACCTTC. It is translated as CAWNRDRSYYGYTF. The V gene is TRBV30, the J gene TRBJ1-2, with D perhaps matching TRBD1 (5 bases). This CDR3 is 14 amino acids long. Germline V gene data show CDR1 as GTSNPN and CDR2 as SVGIG (reference sequence). Trimming shortened V by 4 bases and J by 3 bases, and 15 bases separated the two germline ends.

The chain employs TRBV5-6 and TRBJ2-5; D perhaps matches TRBD2 (6 bases). The CDR3 contains 12 residues. The germline V and J ends were trimmed by 1 base and 9 bases, with 10 bases remaining between them. Germline V gene data show CDR1 as SGHDT and CDR2 as YYEEEE. The CDR3: CASSLTGGAQYF. CDR3 nucleotides: TGTGCCAGCAGCTTGACAGGAGGGGCCCAGTACTTC.

The chain is built from TRBV2 and TRBJ1-5; D uncertain. CDR1 and CDR2 (germline): SNHLY, FYNNEI. The CDR3 spans 12 residues. V dropped 3 bases and J dropped 8 bases, with 8 bases sitting between them. CDR3: CASSEGSEPQHF. The CDR3 DNA follows: TGTGCCAGCAGTGAGGGGAGCGAGCCCCAGCATTTT. Full variable domain (rest looked up from reference TRBV2 and TRBJ1-5): EPEVTQTPSHQVTQMGQEVILRCVPISNHLYFYWYRQILGQKVEFLVSFYNNEISEKSEIFDDQFSVERPDGSNFTLKIRSTKLEDSAMYFCASSEGSEPQHFGDGTRLSIL.

The chain links TRBV29-1 to TRBJ1-1; a weak D match, TRBD1 (6 bases). CDR1 SQVTM and CDR2 ANQGSEA come from the germline V gene. Trimming left V 1 base short and J 3 bases short, with 12 bases between. The CDR3 totals 14 residues. CDR3 sequence reads: CSVEVQGFDTEAFF. The CDR3 coding sequence is TGCAGCGTTGAAGTTCAGGGGTTTGACACTGAAGCTTTCTTT. Filled out from reference TRBV29-1 and TRBJ1-1, the complete variable domain reads SAVISQKPSRDICQRGTSLTIQCQVDSQVTMMFWYRQQPGQSLTLIATANQGSEATYESGFVIDKFPISRPNLTFSTLTVSNMSPEDSSIYLCSVEVQGFDTEAFFGQGTRLTVV.

This chain joins TRBV28 and TRBJ1-1; no reliable D call. Trimming took off 5 bases at V and 3 bases at J, with 7 bases between the two ends. The CDR3 runs to 12 residues. CDR1 is MDHEN, CDR2 SYDVKM, per germline. CDR3 amino acids: CASSHRHTEAFF. In DNA form, the CDR3 reads TGTGCCAGCAGTCACCGGCACACTGAAGCTTTCTTT.

The rearrangement links TRBV29-1 to TRBJ2-7; D ambiguous. CDR1 is SQVTM, CDR2 ANQGSEA, per germline. The CDR3 is made up of 13 amino acids. Trimming pared 2 bases from V and 5 bases from J, leaving 13 bases between. The CDR3 is CSVEMDGGHEQYF. DNA for the CDR3: TGCAGCGTTGAAATGGACGGTGGCCACGAGCAGTACTTC.

This chain uses TRBV5-1 with TRBJ2-1; the D gene is possibly TRBD2 (6 bases). This CDR3 has 12 residues. V was shortened by 4 bases and J by 7 bases, with 9 bases between the two germline ends. Germline V gene lookup returns CDR1 SGHRS and CDR2 YFSETQ. CDR3 sequence reads: CASSRDFNEQFF. The CDR3 DNA follows: TGCGCCAGCAGCCGGGACTTTAATGAGCAGTTCTTC.

The chain couples TRBV7-9 to TRBJ2-2; TRBD2 matches 9 bases. Germline assignment: CDR1 SEHNR and CDR2 FQNEAQ (reference sequence). V lost 3 bases, J lost 6 bases, and 5 bases stayed unmatched. CDR3 size: 15 residues. The CDR3 nucleotides read TGTGCCAGCAGCTTGATAGCGGGGGCCCCCGGGGAGCTGTTTTTT. The encoded protein is CASSLIAGAPGELFF. The full variable domain, completed using reference TRBV7-9 and TRBJ2-2, is DTGVSQNPRHKITKRGQNVTFRCDPISEHNRLYWYRQTLGQGPEFLTYFQNEAQLEKSRLLSDRFSAERPKGSFSTLEIQRTEQGDSAMYLCASSLIAGAPGELFFGEGSRLTVL.

The J gene is TRBJ2-7, the V gene TRBV9; tentatively, D is TRBD1 (6 bases). There are 15 residues in the CDR3. Looked up from germline, CDR1 is SGDLS and CDR2 is YYNGEE. Between the trimmed V and J ends, which lost 4 bases and 3 bases, there was a span of 17 bases. The CDR3 bases are TGTGCCAGCAGCCTACAAATCCGGGACAACTACGAGCAGTACTTC. This encodes CASSLQIRDNYEQYF.

This chain connects TRBV30 to TRBJ1-1; no definite D call. Germline loops: CDR1 GTSNPN, CDR2 SVGIG (reference sequence). This CDR3 contains 11 residues. Trimming cost V 1 base and J 6 bases, with 6 bases left between them. CDR3 coding DNA: TGTGCCTGGAGTGAAAGGGCTGAAGCTTTCTTT. This encodes CAWSERAEAFF.

This chain connects TRBV6-6 to TRBJ1-6; perhaps TRBD1 as D (5 bases). Germline-derived CDR1 and CDR2 are MNHNY and SVGAGI (reference sequence). V lost 6 bases and J lost 5, with 8 bases in between. The CDR3 consists of 13 residues. The CDR3: CASRGQNNSPLHF. DNA of the CDR3: TGTGCCAGCAGGGGGCAGAATAATTCACCCCTCCACTTT.

Here the CDR3 reads CASSFPGQGLMNTEAFF. DNA of the CDR3: TGTGCCAGCAGCTTTCCGGGACAGGGGCTCATGAACACTGAAGCTTTCTTT. This chain joins TRBV5-4 and TRBJ1-1; 10 nucleotides line up with TRBD1. Germline trimming cut 2 bases from V and 0 bases from J; bases unmatched to any gene: 7. The CDR3 length is 17 residues. The germline gives CDR1 SGHNT, CDR2 YYREEE (reference sequence).

The chain's CDR3 is CASSLLAGLYEQFF. CDR3 nucleotides: TGCGCCAGCAGCCTGCTAGCGGGGTTGTATGAGCAGTTCTTC. The chain is built from TRBV4-1 and TRBJ2-1; 9 nucleotides agree with TRBD2. Looked up from germline, CDR1 is MGHRA and CDR2 is YSYEKL. CDR3 length: 14 amino acids. J gave up 8 bases and V 4 bases, and 6 bases lay outside the gene matches.

This clone was detected once. The chain has TRBV4-1 and TRBJ1-2; D call uncertain. Deletions cut 0 bases from V and 4 bases from J, with 12 bases between. CDR1 is MGHRA, CDR2 YSYEKL, per germline. This CDR3 comprises 15 residues. In nucleotides, the CDR3 is TGCGCCAGCAGCCAAGAGTTAGGATTGCCCTATGGCTACACCTTC. This sequence encodes CASSQELGLPYGYTF.

About this clone itself: The sample contains more than one DNA sequence encoding this CDR3. This CDR3 is CAWSVGGRGTEAFF. The DNA of the CDR3 is TGTGCCTGGAGTGTGGGGGGGAGAGGGACTGAAGCTTTCTTT. The chain links TRBV30 to TRBJ1-1; a weak D match, TRBD1 (5 bases). Germline V gene data show CDR1 as GTSNPN and CDR2 as SVGIG (reference sequence). Trimming removed 0 bases from V and 5 bases from J, with 13 bases in between. The CDR3 consists of 14 residues.

CDR3 sequence (DNA): TGTGCCAGCTCACAAAGGAGCGGGAGTAGGGATGAGCAGTTCTTC. Translated, it gives CASSQRSGSRDEQFF. J is TRBJ2-1 and V is TRBV18; 8 bases agree with TRBD2. Looked up from germline, CDR1 is KGHSH and CDR2 is LQKENI. After removal of 4 bases from V and 8 bases from J, the junction contained 10 bases not matched to a gene. This CDR3 has 15 residues.

V and J are TRBV5-1 and TRBJ1-4; D might be TRBD1 (6 bases). The CDR3 runs 15 residues. Trimming removed 5 bases at V and 3 bases at J, with 14 bases between. Germline CDR1 and CDR2: SGHRS and YFSETQ. CDR3 sequence (DNA): TGCGCCAGCAGATATTCAGGGGATGCTAATGAAAAACTGTTTTTT. It specifies CASRYSGDANEKLFF.

The chain recombines TRBV6-6 with TRBJ2-1; D ambiguous. This CDR3 contains 13 residues. V dropped 7 bases and J dropped 3 bases, with 10 bases sitting between them. Germline V lookup: CDR1 MNHNY, CDR2 SVGAGI (reference sequence). CDR3: CASTRTDYNEQFF. DNA for the CDR3: TGTGCCAGCACCCGGACCGACTACAATGAGCAGTTCTTC.

The V and J genes are TRBV4-2 and TRBJ2-5, with D possibly being TRBD1 (7 bases). The CDR3 covers 16 residues. V dropped 4 bases and J dropped 0 bases, with 15 bases sitting between them. Germline loops: CDR1 LGHNA, CDR2 YNFKEQ. The CDR3 DNA is TGTGCCAGCAGCCGGAATGGAGGGGGCTACCAAGAGACCCAGTACTTC. This gives the protein CASSRNGGGYQETQYF.

The CDR3 sequence: CASSSDLPGRLRGVELFF. CDR3 DNA: TGTGCCAGCAGTTCCGACCTCCCGGGACGGCTTAGGGGGGTGGAACTGTTTTTT. The gene calls are TRBV27 and TRBJ1-4; TRBD1 might be the D (6 bases). There are 18 residues in the CDR3. Trimming shortened V by 4 bases and J by 12 bases, and 30 bases separated the two germline ends. Germline V gives CDR1 MNHEY, CDR2 SMNVEV (reference sequence).

On this clone: Other DNA sequences of this sample code for an identical CDR3. V usage is TRBV9 and J usage is TRBJ1-6, with D maybe TRBD1 (5 bases). The CDR3 spans 14 residues. Germline values: CDR1 SGDLS, CDR2 YYNGEE. V was cut by 0 bases and J by 7 bases, with 8 bases left in between. Written as DNA, the CDR3 is TGTGCCAGCAGCGTAGAGGGGCTGAATTCACCCCTCCACTTT. It codes for CASSVEGLNSPLHF.

The CDR3 sequence: CAISLATNTGELFF. The CDR3 DNA follows: TGTGCCATCAGCCTGGCTACGAACACCGGGGAGCTGTTTTTT. This rearrangement joins TRBV10-3 to TRBJ2-2; D gene unclear. The CDR3 length is 14 residues. V shed 6 bases and J shed 0 bases, with 8 bases lying between them. Looked up from germline, CDR1 is ENHRY and CDR2 is SYGVKD.

The V gene is TRBV30, the J gene TRBJ2-5; 7 nucleotides agree with TRBD2. V gave up 0 bases and J gave up 7 bases; unmatched junction bases: 11. The V gene's germline CDR1 is GTSNPN and CDR2 SVGIG (reference sequence). The CDR3 runs to 15 residues. The CDR3 region is CAWSVLGVGEGTQYF. The CDR3 bases are TGTGCCTGGAGTGTACTCGGAGTTGGGGAGGGGACCCAGTACTTC.

In nucleotides, the CDR3 is TGCGCCAGCAGCCAAGGAAGGACACTGGCAACTAATGAAAAACTGTTTTTT. This translates into CASSQGRTLATNEKLFF. The chain joins TRBV4-3 to TRBJ1-4; tentatively, D is TRBD1 (5 bases). The V end lost 1 base, the J end lost 0 bases, and 12 bases lay between the germline ends. Germline V lookup: CDR1 LGHNA, CDR2 YSLEER. This CDR3 spans 17 amino acids.